The entry below gives a single T cell receptor (beta chain) sequence along with its context. Its cognate antigen is unknown. This sample is drawn from a study of CD8+CD57+ T cells in acquired aplastic anemia. Whole-study results and caveats: Controls and patients did not differ significantly in CD8+ Simpson's diversity. Shared by patients and controls, around 27 CD8+ CDR3s were abundant in patients.

Profiles of TCR beta VDJ and CDR3 were generated from a genomic DNA template. MiXCR, run by TCRdb on the reads, gives a single entry per CDR3 protein. The sample has some 160,000 distinct CDR3 sequences, 40% to 55% seen once. All sequencing subjects had displayed CD8+CD57+ cell expansion on flow cytometry. The enrolled patients all had severe acquired aplastic anemia. No therapy had been given to the patients at the time of blood sampling. The sequencing sample was made of sorted CD4+, CD8+, or CD8+CD57+ T cells (not recorded which) from PBMCs. The receptor's source is a human donor with aplastic anemia.

CDR3 DNA: TGCAGTGCGCGGGGCCCGGGACAGGGGGGAGAAAAACTGTTTTTT. Protein: CSARGPGQGGEKLFF. This chain connects TRBV20-1 to TRBJ1-4, with 11 bases matching TRBD1. This CDR3 is built from 15 residues. The germline gives CDR1 DFQATT, CDR2 SNEGSKA (reference sequence). J lost 8 bases, V lost 6 bases, and 11 bases had no gene match.